Given below is one T cell receptor (beta chain) in context. This sample was included in a study of blood T cell repertoires in COVID-19. As for the study in general: The samples span acute and convalescent COVID-19 from the United States, Italy and Spain.

The CDR3 has 11 amino acids. V lost 3 bases to trimming and J lost 8 bases, with 10 bases between them. Per the germline V gene, CDR1 is GTSNPN and CDR2 is SVGIG (reference sequence). In the authors' workflow: Amplification from reference gene primers served as the basis for estimated nucleated cell counts. Produced via immunoSEQ multiplex PCR; TCRdb's table is partial and in-frame only. V and J calls and clone size are as listed in that table; D and trimming were resolved from the DNA. The sample records around 340,000 clones, about 86% being singletons. Input material: peripheral blood. The V gene is TRBV30, the J gene TRBJ1-2, with D possibly TRBD1 on 6 matching bases. This receptor was obtained from a man aged 30 to 39 with active or convalescent COVID-19. The CDR3 reads CAWRSGAGYTF. The CDR3 coding sequence is TGTGCCTGGAGGTCAGGGGCCGGCTACACCTTC.